This TCR beta chain was captured in a study of shared clonotypes between healthy human individuals. The DNA input per sorted-subset replicate PCR was 200 ng, corresponding to 28,000 or so T cell genomes. The data were produced by immunoSEQ multiplex PCR, yet TCRdb's version contains in-frame clones alone and is incomplete. The sample includes 2 million to 2.5 million clones, 93% of them seen just once. In the case of this clone: Antigen unknown.

Study-wide points: Compared with memory subsets, naive subsets generally had larger estimated richness.

Deletions cut 3 bases from V and 4 bases from J, with 13 bases between. Germline CDR1 is SGDLS and CDR2 is YYNGEE. The CDR3 sequence is 14 residues long. Donors were Caucasian adults residing in Nashville, Tennessee, USA. V and J are TRBV9 and TRBJ2-5; a possible D gene is TRBD1 (6 bases). This receptor was taken from a young man in good health. Some clones in this sample may be carry-over from other donors' samples. The sequenced sample was naive CD4+ T cells from PBMCs. The subset denotes: CD45RA+ positively selected. The CDR3, as DNA: TGTGCCAGCAGCGAGGGGGTAGCTGGAGAGACCCAGTACTTC. This gives the protein CASSEGVAGETQYF. The complete variable domain, with remaining parts taken from reference TRBV9 and TRBJ2-5, reads DSGVTQTPKHLITATGQRVTLRCSPRSGDLSVYWYQQSLDQGLQFLIQYYNGEERAKGNILERFSAQQFPDLHSELNLSSLELGDSALYFCASSEGVAGETQYFGPGTRLLVL.